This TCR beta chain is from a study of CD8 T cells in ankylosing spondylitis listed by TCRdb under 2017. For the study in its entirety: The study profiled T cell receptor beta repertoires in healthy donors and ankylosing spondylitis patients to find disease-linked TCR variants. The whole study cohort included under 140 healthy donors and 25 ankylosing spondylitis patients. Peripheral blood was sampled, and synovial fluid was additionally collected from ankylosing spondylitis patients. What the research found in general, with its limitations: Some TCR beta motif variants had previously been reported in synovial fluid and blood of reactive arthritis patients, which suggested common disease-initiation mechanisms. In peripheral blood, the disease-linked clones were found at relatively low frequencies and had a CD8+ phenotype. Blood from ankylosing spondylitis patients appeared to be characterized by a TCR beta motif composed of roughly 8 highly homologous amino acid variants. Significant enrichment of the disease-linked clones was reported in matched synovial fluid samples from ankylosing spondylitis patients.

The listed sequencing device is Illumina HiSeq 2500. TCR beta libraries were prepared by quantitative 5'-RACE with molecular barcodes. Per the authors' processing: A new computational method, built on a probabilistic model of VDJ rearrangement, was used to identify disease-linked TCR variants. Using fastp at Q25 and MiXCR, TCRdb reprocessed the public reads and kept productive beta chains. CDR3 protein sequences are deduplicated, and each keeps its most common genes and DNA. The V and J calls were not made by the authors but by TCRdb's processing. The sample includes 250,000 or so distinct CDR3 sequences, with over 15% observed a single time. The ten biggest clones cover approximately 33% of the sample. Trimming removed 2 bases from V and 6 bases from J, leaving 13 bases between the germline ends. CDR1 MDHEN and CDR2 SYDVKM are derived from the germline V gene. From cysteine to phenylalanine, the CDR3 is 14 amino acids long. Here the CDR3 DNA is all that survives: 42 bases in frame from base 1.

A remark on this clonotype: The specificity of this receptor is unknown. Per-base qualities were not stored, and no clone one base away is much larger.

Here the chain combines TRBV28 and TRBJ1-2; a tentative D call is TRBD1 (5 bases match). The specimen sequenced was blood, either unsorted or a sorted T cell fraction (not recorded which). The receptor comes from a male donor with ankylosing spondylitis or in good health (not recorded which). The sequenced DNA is TGTGCCAGCAGTTTAGTCGCAGGGTATCATGGCTACACCTTC. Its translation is CASSLVAGYHGYTF.